The 24 T cell receptor beta chains reported below all come from one sample, sequenced in a study of blood T cell repertoires in COVID-19. The protocol was immunoSEQ multiplex PCR, while the TCRdb copy is restricted to in-frame clones and leaves out a portion. Of approximately 80,000 clones listed, around 86% are singletons. Sequenced sample: peripheral blood. These receptors all stem from an elderly man with acute or convalescent COVID-19.

The V gene is TRBV20-1, the J gene TRBJ1-3; unclear D gene. V was trimmed by 3 bases and J by 3 bases, leaving 9 bases between them. Germline V gene data show CDR1 as DFQATT and CDR2 as SNEGSKA (reference sequence). This CDR3 comprises 13 residues. The CDR3 nucleotides are TGCAGTGCTAGTCACAGCCTTGGAAACACCATATATTTT. Translation gives CSASHSLGNTIYF.

This chain connects TRBV7-2 to TRBJ2-3, with a tentative D call TRBD2 (5 bases). The CDR3 has 17 residues. Trimming removed 1 base from V and 2 bases from J, with 16 bases in between. In germline, CDR1 is SGHTA, CDR2 FQGNSA. As DNA, the CDR3 is TGTGCCAGCAGCTTAGTCGGTACTAGGCGGAACACAGATACGCAGTATTTT. Translating it yields CASSLVGTRRNTDTQYF.

The gene calls are TRBV18 and TRBJ2-7; 8 bases are shared with TRBD2. J lost 0 bases, V lost 1 base, and 8 bases had no gene match. This CDR3 has 17 residues. Germline loops: CDR1 KGHSH, CDR2 LQKENI. CDR3 sequence reads: CASSPLGSGRDSYEQYF. The CDR3 nucleotides read TGTGCCAGCTCACCACTTGGGAGCGGGAGAGACTCCTACGAGCAGTACTTC.

This chain joins TRBV6-2 or TRBV6-3 and TRBJ2-4; TRBD2 matches 7 bases. CDR1 is MNHEY, CDR2 SVGEGT, per germline. The CDR3 length is 15 residues. With 2 bases clipped from V and 7 bases from J, the junction kept 8 bases outside the gene matches. CDR3 nucleotide sequence: TGTGCCAGCAGTTACGGGGCGGGAGCTTCGAACATTCAGTACTTC. Translation: CASSYGAGASNIQYF.

Only a few counts were recorded for this clone. This chain joins TRBV5-6 and TRBJ2-7, with D possibly matching TRBD2 (6 bases). V dropped 1 base and J dropped 5 bases, with 22 bases sitting between them. The germline CDR1 and CDR2 sequences are SGHDT and YYEEEE. The CDR3 spans 17 residues. CDR3 protein: CASSLYYRARRDHEQYF. As DNA, the CDR3 is TGTGCCAGCAGCTTGTACTATAGGGCCAGGAGGGACCACGAGCAGTACTTC.

This chain connects TRBV2 to TRBJ2-3; 7 positions agree with TRBD1. Trimming cost V 3 bases and J 3 bases; bases outside gene matches: 3. The CDR3 runs to 14 residues. The germline CDR1 and CDR2 sequences are SNHLY and FYNNEI. CDR3 amino acids: CASSDNRGTDTQYF. The CDR3 DNA reads as TGTGCCAGCAGTGACAACAGGGGAACAGATACGCAGTATTTT.

The chain is built from TRBV14 and TRBJ2-1, with D perhaps matching TRBD1 (6 bases). Per the germline V gene, CDR1 is SGHDN and CDR2 is FVKESK. The CDR3 totals 15 residues. The V end lost 1 base, the J end lost 7 bases, and 14 bases lay between the germline ends. CDR3 in DNA: TGTGCCAGCAGCCAAGGGCAGGGGTCTTGGAATGAGCAGTTCTTC. Translation gives CASSQGQGSWNEQFF.

The V call is TRBV10-3, the J call TRBJ1-5, with a tentative D call TRBD1 (6 bases). Trimming shortened V by 3 bases and J by 7 bases, and 13 bases separated the two germline ends. The CDR3 extends over 14 amino acids. Germline values: CDR1 ENHRY, CDR2 SYGVKD. The CDR3 is CAISDSGGAQPQHF. The CDR3 DNA follows: TGTGCCATCAGTGACTCGGGGGGCGCGCAGCCCCAGCATTTT.

The rearrangement links TRBV5-6 to TRBJ2-1; D tentatively reads TRBD1 or TRBD2 (9 bases each). The ends were cut back, 5 bases at V and 7 bases at J, with 28 bases in the middle. The CDR3 has 18 residues. Germline V gene lookup returns CDR1 SGHDT and CDR2 YYEEEE. The CDR3: CASSNPGQGSGRGNEQFF. The CDR3 DNA is TGTGCCAGCAGTAACCCGGGACAGGGTAGCGGGAGAGGTAATGAGCAGTTCTTC.

This clone was counted between two and nine times. The CDR3 nucleotides are TGTGCCAGCAGCTCCAGGACAGGGGGAGTGGTTGGCTACACCTTC. As protein: CASSSRTGGVVGYTF. This rearrangement joins TRBV7-2 to TRBJ1-2; 10 positions match TRBD1. V shed 4 bases and J 7 bases; nucleotides not matched to a gene: 9. The CDR3 is made up of 15 amino acids. In germline, CDR1 is SGHTA, CDR2 FQGNSA.

V and J are TRBV3-1 (or the pseudogene TRBV3-2) and TRBJ2-7; 10 bases line up with TRBD2. CDR1 and CDR2 (germline): LGHDT, YNNKEL (reference sequence). This CDR3 is built from 15 residues. The V and J ends lost 1 base and 4 bases, in that order; junction bases with no gene match: 4. Here the CDR3 DNA reads TGTGCCAGCAGCCAAGGTACTAGCGGGGAATACGAGCAGTACTTC. The encoded protein is CASSQGTSGEYEQYF.

This chain uses TRBV19 with TRBJ2-2; D is unresolved. The CDR3 is 14 residues long. V was cut by 7 bases and J by 1 base, with 10 bases left in between. Germline CDR1 and CDR2: LNHDA and SQIVND (reference sequence). In DNA, the CDR3 is TGTGCCAGTAACCCGACATTGAACACCGGGGAGCTGTTTTTT. This codes for CASNPTLNTGELFF.

V gene TRBV6-5 combines with J gene TRBJ1-5, with TRBD1 matching 7 bases. The length of the CDR3 is 15 residues. Germline values: CDR1 MNHEY, CDR2 SVGAGI. J was trimmed by 4 bases and V by 6 bases; bases with no gene match: 9. The CDR3 DNA reads as TGTGCCAGCAGAGCAGGGGGGTTTCGGAATCAGCCCCAGCATTTT. Encoded protein: CASRAGGFRNQPQHF.

This clone was seen more than once but under ten times. The chain carries TRBV27 and TRBJ2-1, with D tentatively TRBD1 (5 bases). V was cut by 6 bases and J by 5 bases, with 20 bases left in between. The CDR3 is 16 amino acids. The germline CDR1 and CDR2 sequences are MNHEY and SMNVEV (reference sequence). The CDR3 bases are TGTGCCAGCAGGCCACAGGCGATCATCCATAACAATGAGCAGTTCTTC. It translates to CASRPQAIIHNNEQFF.

The chain links TRBV6-5 to TRBJ2-1, with a tentative D call TRBD2 (6 bases). CDR3 size: 14 residues. Trimming left V 2 bases short and J 8 bases short, with 13 bases between. Germline V gene lookup returns CDR1 MNHEY and CDR2 SVGAGI. This chain's CDR3 is CASSYELASDEQFF. As DNA, the CDR3 is TGTGCCAGCAGTTACGAGCTAGCGTCGGATGAGCAGTTCTTC.

The DNA for the CDR3 is TGTGCCATCAGTGAGAGGGACAGGGGATATGGCTACACCTTC. Encoded protein: CAISERDRGYGYTF. The genes are TRBV10-3 and TRBJ1-2; the match to TRBD1 covers 10 bases. CDR1 is ENHRY, CDR2 SYGVKD, per germline. V was clipped by 2 bases and J by 5 bases; unmatched bases: 2. This CDR3 region has 14 residues.

The chain has TRBV5-5 and TRBJ1-5; D may be TRBD1 (5 bases). V dropped 5 bases and J dropped 7 bases, with 13 bases sitting between them. The CDR3 spans 13 residues. Germline-derived CDR1 and CDR2 are SGHKS and YYEKEE (reference sequence). The CDR3 here is CASSGGGEQPQHF. CDR3 nucleotides: TGTGCCAGCAGTGGCGGGGGAGAGCAGCCCCAGCATTTT.

The chain recombines TRBV3-1 (or the pseudogene TRBV3-2) with TRBJ2-7; a weak D match, TRBD2 (6 bases). Germline V gene sequence: CDR1 LGHDT, CDR2 YNNKEL (reference sequence). CDR3 size: 14 residues. Trimming stripped 3 bases from V and 5 bases from J, with 14 bases between. CDR3 region: CASSHRDWKNEQYF. The CDR3 DNA reads TGTGCCAGCAGCCACCGGGACTGGAAAAACGAGCAGTACTTC.

The chain combines TRBV5-1 with TRBJ1-1; a possible D gene is TRBD1 (6 bases). V lost 1 base and J lost 4, with 14 bases in between. CDR1 is SGHRS, CDR2 YFSETQ, per germline. This CDR3 spans 15 amino acids. CDR3 sequence (DNA): TGCGCCAGCAGCTTGACAGGGCTGGAAAGCACTGAAGCTTTCTTT. This encodes CASSLTGLESTEAFF.

The chain is built from TRBV28 and TRBJ1-6, with D possibly TRBD1 on 6 matching bases. Trimming shortened V by 6 bases and J by 7 bases, and 16 bases separated the two germline ends. Germline CDR1 reads MDHEN; CDR2 reads SYDVKM. The CDR3 has 15 amino acids. This CDR3 is CASRWGTPLNSPLHF. The CDR3 DNA follows: TGTGCCAGCAGGTGGGGGACACCGCTAAATTCACCCCTCCACTTT.

The V gene is TRBV18, the J gene TRBJ2-5, with D perhaps matching TRBD2 (5 bases). There are 14 residues in the CDR3. Germline V gene data show CDR1 as KGHSH and CDR2 as LQKENI. V shed 3 bases and J shed 1 base, with 9 bases lying between them. The CDR3 region has the DNA TGTGCCAGCTCACCGGGAGCCCCCCAAGAGACCCAGTACTTC. As protein: CASSPGAPQETQYF.

This chain links TRBV28 with TRBJ2-7; TRBD1 aligns across 9 bases. Unmatched junction bases numbered 5, after V lost 4 bases and J lost 1 base. Germline V gene data show CDR1 as MDHEN and CDR2 as SYDVKM. This CDR3 spans 15 amino acids. The CDR3 DNA reads TGTGCCAGCAGTTCTTCCGGGACAGGGTCCTACGAGCAGTACTTC. Translating it yields CASSSSGTGSYEQYF. The full variable domain, with the rest looked up from reference TRBV28 and TRBJ2-7, is DVKVTQSSRYLVKRTGEKVFLECVQDMDHENMFWYRQDPGLGLRLIYFSYDVKMKEKGDIPEGYSVSREKKERFSLILESASTNQTSMYLCASSSSGTGSYEQYFGPGTRLTVT.

This clone has a single count. The chain joins TRBV24-1 to TRBJ2-5, with 7 positions matching TRBD2. The CDR3 has 15 amino acids. Germline lookup yields CDR1 KGHDR and CDR2 SFDVKD. Trimming took 1 base from V and 2 from J; bases not matched to a gene: 3. As DNA, the CDR3 is TGTGCCACCAGTGATTTATCGGGGGGTCAAGAGACCCAGTACTTC. Translated: CATSDLSGGQETQYF.

The rearrangement uses TRBV5-1 and TRBJ1-1; D unresolved. CDR1 is SGHRS, CDR2 YFSETQ, per germline. This CDR3 region has 15 residues. The germline V and J ends were trimmed by 3 bases and 2 bases, with 14 bases remaining between them. This CDR3 reads CASSSLGQRNTEAFF. CDR3 in DNA: TGCGCCAGCAGCTCCCTGGGCCAGAGAAACACTGAAGCTTTCTTT.